These T cell receptor beta chains were read from a single sample in a study of T cells in Graves' hyperthyroidism and ophthalmopathy. MiXCR was run by TCRdb on the multiplex PCR reads, yielding one entry per CDR3 protein. The sample includes about 300,000 distinct CDR3 sequences, approximately 18% seen only once; the top ten take under 40%. Material for sequencing was blood. Receptor source: a man aged 45-65 years with Graves' ophthalmopathy. The CDR3 runs from the conserved cysteine through the conserved F or W. Fields, in order: clone size, V gene, CDR3 length, J gene, D gene, CDR3 DNA, CDR3 protein. A D gene is named only where the DNA matches it firmly. Clone size, where shown, is once, few, many, or a class for clones that have expanded.

abundance: .
v_gene: TRBV3-1
len: 15
j_gene: TRBJ1-4
d_gene: .
CDR3nt: TGTGCCAGCAGCCACACGGGGGCATCTAATGAAAAACTGTTTTTT
CDR3aa: CASSHTGASNEKLFF

abundance: many
v_gene: TRBV11-3
len: 15
j_gene: TRBJ2-1
d_gene: TRBD1
CDR3nt: TGTGCCAGCAGCTTTGGAACAGGGGGTTTAGGGGAGCAGTTCTTC
CDR3aa: CASSFGTGGLGEQFF

abundance: many
v_gene: TRBV13
len: 15
j_gene: TRBJ2-7
d_gene: .
CDR3nt: TGTGCCAGCAGGAGACTCGGACAGTCTGGGTACGAGCAGTACTTC
CDR3aa: CASRRLGQSGYEQYF

abundance: many
v_gene: TRBV30
len: 15
j_gene: TRBJ2-1
d_gene: .
CDR3nt: TGTGCCTGGATCCCAGGGCCGCGCATCCTCAATGAGCAGTTCTTC
CDR3aa: CAWIPGPRILNEQFF

abundance: many
v_gene: TRBV7-8
len: 12
j_gene: TRBJ2-7
d_gene: .
CDR3nt: TGTGCCAGCAGCGACGGCACCTACGAGCAGTACTTC
CDR3aa: CASSDGTYEQYF

abundance: .
v_gene: TRBV5-1
len: 16
j_gene: TRBJ2-4
d_gene: .
CDR3nt: TGCGCCAGCAGCCCGCTCCCGAGTGGAGGAGAAGACATTCAGTACTTC
CDR3aa: CASSPLPSGGEDIQYF

abundance: .
v_gene: TRBV6-1
len: 15
j_gene: TRBJ1-2
d_gene: TRBD1
CDR3nt: TGTGCCAGCAGTCCCTTCTTAGGGGGCGACTATGGCTACACCTTC
CDR3aa: CASSPFLGGDYGYTF

abundance: .
v_gene: TRBV9
len: 15
j_gene: TRBJ1-5
d_gene: .
CDR3nt: TGTGCCAGCAGCGTAGATGACAGGCTTAATCAGCCCCAGCATTTT
CDR3aa: CASSVDDRLNQPQHF

abundance: .
v_gene: TRBV5-1
len: 13
j_gene: TRBJ2-1
d_gene: TRBD2
CDR3nt: TGCGCCAGCAAATTCAGCGGGAGTTATGAGCAGTTCTTC
CDR3aa: CASKFSGSYEQFF

abundance: few
v_gene: TRBV20-1
len: 14
j_gene: TRBJ2-1
d_gene: TRBD1
CDR3nt: TGCAGTGCCCGGGACAGGTCAGCCAGCAATGAGCAGTTCTTC
CDR3aa: CSARDRSASNEQFF

abundance: .
v_gene: TRBV5-6
len: 17
j_gene: TRBJ1-4
d_gene: TRBD1
CDR3nt: TGTGCCAGCAGCTCAATCCTGGGAGGGGGCCGTGCTGAAAAACTGTTTTTT
CDR3aa: CASSSILGGGRAEKLFF

abundance: many
v_gene: TRBV7-3
len: 14
j_gene: TRBJ2-1
d_gene: .
CDR3nt: TGTGCCAGCAGCTCCGGCGGACAGTACAATGAGCAGTTCTTC
CDR3aa: CASSSGGQYNEQFF

abundance: .
v_gene: TRBV13
len: 15
j_gene: TRBJ1-4
d_gene: TRBD1
CDR3nt: TGTGCCAGCAGCTTTGCCGGGACAGGTAATGAAAAACTGTTTTTT
CDR3aa: CASSFAGTGNEKLFF

abundance: many
v_gene: TRBV28
len: 20
j_gene: TRBJ2-3
d_gene: TRBD2
CDR3nt: TGTGCCAGCAGCCCAACCCGACGACTAGCGGGAGGGCCGAGCAAAGATACGCAGTATTTT
CDR3aa: CASSPTRRLAGGPSKDTQYF

abundance: .
v_gene: TRBV7-3
len: 13
j_gene: TRBJ2-4
d_gene: .
CDR3nt: TGTGCCAGCAGCTTAAGGGGCAAAAACATTCAGTACTTC
CDR3aa: CASSLRGKNIQYF

abundance: .
v_gene: TRBV6-1
len: 15
j_gene: TRBJ2-7
d_gene: .
CDR3nt: TGTGCCAGCAGTGAATTTTGGCAGGGGCGGTACGAGCAGTACTTC
CDR3aa: CASSEFWQGRYEQYF

abundance: many
v_gene: TRBV5-1
len: 17
j_gene: TRBJ1-1
d_gene: .
CDR3nt: TGCGCCAGCAGCTTGGGAGGTAGGGGCGTATTGGGCACTGAAGCTTTCTTT
CDR3aa: CASSLGGRGVLGTEAFF

abundance: many
v_gene: TRBV28
len: 14
j_gene: TRBJ2-5
d_gene: .
CDR3nt: TGTGCCAGCAGTTTGGCTCGACCCCAAGAGACCCAGTACTTC
CDR3aa: CASSLARPQETQYF

abundance: many
v_gene: TRBV20-1
len: 14
j_gene: TRBJ2-3
d_gene: .
CDR3nt: TGCAGTGCTAGAAGAGCCCTGGGCACAGATACGCAGTATTTT
CDR3aa: CSARRALGTDTQYF

abundance: few
v_gene: TRBV11-2
len: 15
j_gene: TRBJ2-3
d_gene: .
CDR3nt: TGTGCCAGCAGCCTCCGGGACACCTACACAGATACGCAGTATTTT
CDR3aa: CASSLRDTYTDTQYF

abundance: many
v_gene: TRBV20-1
len: 12
j_gene: TRBJ2-3
d_gene: .
CDR3nt: TGCAGTGCCGTCCCTCTTACTGATACGCAGTATTTT
CDR3aa: CSAVPLTDTQYF

abundance: .
v_gene: TRBV4-1
len: 16
j_gene: TRBJ2-3
d_gene: TRBD2
CDR3nt: TGCGCCAGCAGCCTTAGACGGCTAGCGGGCACAGATACGCAGTATTTT
CDR3aa: CASSLRRLAGTDTQYF

abundance: .
v_gene: TRBV7-3
len: 14
j_gene: TRBJ2-3
d_gene: TRBD2
CDR3nt: TGTGCCAGCAGCGCCCCAGGGAGGGAAGATACGCAGTATTTT
CDR3aa: CASSAPGREDTQYF

abundance: many
v_gene: TRBV20-1
len: 14
j_gene: TRBJ2-7
d_gene: .
CDR3nt: TGCAGTGCTCGGGGTCCGGGAGTATCGGGTGAGCAGTACTTC
CDR3aa: CSARGPGVSGEQYF

abundance: many
v_gene: TRBV2
len: 15
j_gene: TRBJ2-1
d_gene: .
CDR3nt: TGTGCCAGCACTCCCGGCAGGGGAGACTACAATGAGCAGTTCTTC
CDR3aa: CASTPGRGDYNEQFF

abundance: .
v_gene: TRBV7-2
len: 16
j_gene: TRBJ2-1
d_gene: TRBD2
CDR3nt: TGTGCCAGCAGCTCCTCTAGCGGGAGGGCGGCCGATGAGCAGTTCTTC
CDR3aa: CASSSSSGRAADEQFF

abundance: many
v_gene: TRBV20-1
len: 15
j_gene: TRBJ2-1
d_gene: .
CDR3nt: TGCAGTGCTAGAATTCCACTAGGCTCCTACAATGAGCAGTTCTTC
CDR3aa: CSARIPLGSYNEQFF

abundance: few
v_gene: TRBV7-3
len: 15
j_gene: TRBJ2-2
d_gene: .
CDR3nt: TGTGCCAGCAGCACTACAGATACGAACACCGGGGAGCTGTTTTTT
CDR3aa: CASSTTDTNTGELFF

abundance: many
v_gene: TRBV12-3/TRBV12-4
len: 16
j_gene: TRBJ2-2
d_gene: TRBD2
CDR3nt: TGTGCCAGCAGTTTACTAGCGGGAGGCCGGGGCGGGGAGCTGTTTTTT
CDR3aa: CASSLLAGGRGGELFF

abundance: .
v_gene: TRBV6-2/TRBV6-3
len: 19
j_gene: TRBJ2-1
d_gene: TRBD2
CDR3nt: TGTGCCAGCAGTCGTAATCTAGCGGGAGGACGTAGGGCCTACAATGAGCAGTTCTTC
CDR3aa: CASSRNLAGGRRAYNEQFF

abundance: many
v_gene: TRBV12-3/TRBV12-4
len: 16
j_gene: TRBJ1-2
d_gene: TRBD1
CDR3nt: TGTGCCAGCCGAACACAGGGGGAAGGATTATGGCATGGCTACACCTTC
CDR3aa: CASRTQGEGLWHGYTF

abundance: many
v_gene: TRBV3-1
len: 15
j_gene: TRBJ2-7
d_gene: TRBD2
CDR3nt: TGTGCCAGCAGCCCTCCGGGGGGAGGGGCCTACGAGCAGTACTTC
CDR3aa: CASSPPGGGAYEQYF

abundance: many
v_gene: TRBV7-9
len: 14
j_gene: TRBJ2-5
d_gene: .
CDR3nt: TGTGCCAGCAGCTTAGGGACTGTCCAAGAGACCCAGTACTTC
CDR3aa: CASSLGTVQETQYF

abundance: many
v_gene: TRBV7-2
len: 15
j_gene: TRBJ1-5
d_gene: .
CDR3nt: TGTGCCAGCAGCTTAGCGCCGGGGCCTAATCAGCCCCAGCATTTT
CDR3aa: CASSLAPGPNQPQHF

abundance: .
v_gene: TRBV20-1
len: 13
j_gene: TRBJ2-5
d_gene: .
CDR3nt: TGCAGTGCTGGCCCGACAGCGGGAGAGACCCAGTACTTC
CDR3aa: CSAGPTAGETQYF

abundance: many
v_gene: TRBV18
len: 15
j_gene: TRBJ2-7
d_gene: TRBD2
CDR3nt: TGTGCCAGCAGCCCTGGACTAGCGGGGAGCTACGAGCAGTACTTC
CDR3aa: CASSPGLAGSYEQYF

abundance: .
v_gene: TRBV14
len: 13
j_gene: TRBJ2-2
d_gene: .
CDR3nt: TGTGCCAGCAGCCAAGTCAACACCGGGGAGCTGTTTTTT
CDR3aa: CASSQVNTGELFF